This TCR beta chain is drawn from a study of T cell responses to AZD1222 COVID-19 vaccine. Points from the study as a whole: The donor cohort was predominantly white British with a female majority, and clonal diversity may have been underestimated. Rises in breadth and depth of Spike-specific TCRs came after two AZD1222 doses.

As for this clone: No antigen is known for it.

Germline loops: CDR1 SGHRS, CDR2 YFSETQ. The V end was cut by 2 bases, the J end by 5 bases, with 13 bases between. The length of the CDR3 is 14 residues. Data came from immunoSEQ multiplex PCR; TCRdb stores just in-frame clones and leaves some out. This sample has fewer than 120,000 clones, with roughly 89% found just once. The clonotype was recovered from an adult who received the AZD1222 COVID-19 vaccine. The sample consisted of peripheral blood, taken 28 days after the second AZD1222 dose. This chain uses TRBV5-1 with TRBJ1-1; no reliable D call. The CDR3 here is CASSLNTETTEAFF. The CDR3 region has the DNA TGCGCCAGCAGCTTAAACACAGAGACAACTGAAGCTTTCTTT.